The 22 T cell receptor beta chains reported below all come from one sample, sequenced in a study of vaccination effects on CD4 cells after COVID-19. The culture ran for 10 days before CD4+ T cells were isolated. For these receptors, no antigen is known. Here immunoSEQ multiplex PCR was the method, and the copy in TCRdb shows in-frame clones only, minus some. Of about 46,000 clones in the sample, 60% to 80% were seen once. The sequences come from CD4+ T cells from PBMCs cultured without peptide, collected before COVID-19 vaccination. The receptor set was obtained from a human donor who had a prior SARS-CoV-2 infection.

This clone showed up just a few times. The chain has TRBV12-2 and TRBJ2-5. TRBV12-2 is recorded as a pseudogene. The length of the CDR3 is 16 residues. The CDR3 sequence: CASRLAALRREETQYF. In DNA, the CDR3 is TGTGCAAGTCGCTTAGCGGCCTTAAGAAGGGAAGAGACCCAGTACTTC.

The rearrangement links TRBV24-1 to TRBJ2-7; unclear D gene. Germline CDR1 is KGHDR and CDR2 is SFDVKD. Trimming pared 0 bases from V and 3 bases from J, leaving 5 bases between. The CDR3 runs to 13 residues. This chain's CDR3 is CATSDLDDYEQYF. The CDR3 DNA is TGTGCCACCAGTGATTTGGACGACTACGAGCAGTACTTC.

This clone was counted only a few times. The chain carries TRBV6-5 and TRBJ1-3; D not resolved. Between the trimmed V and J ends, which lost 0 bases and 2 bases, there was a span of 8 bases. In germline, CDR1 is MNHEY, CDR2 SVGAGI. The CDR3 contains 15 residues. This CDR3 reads CASSYSSFAGNTIYF. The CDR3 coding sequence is TGTGCCAGCAGTTACTCGTCATTTGCTGGAAACACCATATATTTT.

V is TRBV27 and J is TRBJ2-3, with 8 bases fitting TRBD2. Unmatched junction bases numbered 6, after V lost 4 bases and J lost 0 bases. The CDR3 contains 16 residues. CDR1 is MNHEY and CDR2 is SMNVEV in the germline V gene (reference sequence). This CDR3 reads CASSWGSGSSTDTQYF. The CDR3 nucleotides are TGTGCCAGCAGTTGGGGGAGCGGGAGCAGCACAGATACGCAGTATTTT.

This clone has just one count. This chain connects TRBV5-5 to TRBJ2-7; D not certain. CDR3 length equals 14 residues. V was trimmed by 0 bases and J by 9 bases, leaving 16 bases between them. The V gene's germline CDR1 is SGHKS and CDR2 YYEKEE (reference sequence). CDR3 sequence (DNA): TGTGCCAGCAGCTTGGGACTGGGCCGCTTGACGCAGTACTTC. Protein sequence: CASSLGLGRLTQYF.

The CDR3 nucleotides are TGTGCCAGCAGCTTGAGCGGGCAGACCACTGAAGCTTTCTTT. Translated, it gives CASSLSGQTTEAFF. V is TRBV5-5 and J is TRBJ1-1, with D uncertain. Germline CDR1 reads SGHKS; CDR2 reads YYEKEE (reference sequence). Trimming removed 1 base from V and 4 bases from J, with 11 bases in between. The CDR3 length is 14 residues.

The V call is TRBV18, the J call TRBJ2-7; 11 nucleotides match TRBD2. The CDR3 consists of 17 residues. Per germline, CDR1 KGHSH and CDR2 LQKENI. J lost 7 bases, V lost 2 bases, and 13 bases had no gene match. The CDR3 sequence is CASSPRLAGGISGEQYF. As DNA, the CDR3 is TGTGCCAGCTCACCAAGGCTAGCGGGAGGTATCTCCGGGGAGCAGTACTTC.

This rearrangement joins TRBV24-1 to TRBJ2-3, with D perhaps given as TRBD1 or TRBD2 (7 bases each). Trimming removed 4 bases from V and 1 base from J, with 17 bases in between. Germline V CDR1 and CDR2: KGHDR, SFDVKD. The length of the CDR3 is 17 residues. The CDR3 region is CATSDQEQGRGTDTQYF. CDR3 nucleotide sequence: TGTGCCACCAGTGACCAGGAACAGGGGAGGGGCACAGATACGCAGTATTTT.

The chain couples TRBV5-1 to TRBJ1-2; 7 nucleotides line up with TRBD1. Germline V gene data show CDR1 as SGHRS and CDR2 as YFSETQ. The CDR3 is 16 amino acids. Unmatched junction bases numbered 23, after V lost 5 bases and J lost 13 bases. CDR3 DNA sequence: TGCGCCAGCAGGGCGGACTCGGGACAGCATGCGATAATAGGCACCTTC. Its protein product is CASRADSGQHAIIGTF.

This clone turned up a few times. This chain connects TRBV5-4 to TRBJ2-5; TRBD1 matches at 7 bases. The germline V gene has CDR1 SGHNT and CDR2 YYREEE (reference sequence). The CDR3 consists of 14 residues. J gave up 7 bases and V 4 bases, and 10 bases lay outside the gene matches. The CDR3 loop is CASSPQDRSRTQYF. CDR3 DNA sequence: TGTGCCAGCAGCCCCCAGGACAGGTCGCGGACCCAGTACTTC.

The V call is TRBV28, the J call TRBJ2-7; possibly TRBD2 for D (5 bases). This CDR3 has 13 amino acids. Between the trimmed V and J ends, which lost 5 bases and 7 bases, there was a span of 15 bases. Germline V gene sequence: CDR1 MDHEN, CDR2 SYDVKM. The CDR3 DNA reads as TGTGCCAGCAGTCTGAAAGTACCGGGAGAGCAGTACTTC. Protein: CASSLKVPGEQYF. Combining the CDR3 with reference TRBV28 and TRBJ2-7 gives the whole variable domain DVKVTQSSRYLVKRTGEKVFLECVQDMDHENMFWYRQDPGLGLRLIYFSYDVKMKEKGDIPEGYSVSREKKERFSLILESASTNQTSMYLCASSLKVPGEQYFGPGTRLTVT.

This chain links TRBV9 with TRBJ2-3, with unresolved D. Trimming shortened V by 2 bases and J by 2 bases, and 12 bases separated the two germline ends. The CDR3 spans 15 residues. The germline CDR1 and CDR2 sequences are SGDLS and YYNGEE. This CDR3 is CASSVGTGSTDTQYF. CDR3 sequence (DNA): TGTGCCAGCAGCGTGGGCACGGGCTCCACAGATACGCAGTATTTT.

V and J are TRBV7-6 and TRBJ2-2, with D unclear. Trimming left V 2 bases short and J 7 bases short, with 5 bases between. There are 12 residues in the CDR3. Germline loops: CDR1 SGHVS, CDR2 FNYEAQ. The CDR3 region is CASSLFNGELFF. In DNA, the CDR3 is TGTGCCAGCAGCTTATTTAACGGGGAGCTGTTTTTT.

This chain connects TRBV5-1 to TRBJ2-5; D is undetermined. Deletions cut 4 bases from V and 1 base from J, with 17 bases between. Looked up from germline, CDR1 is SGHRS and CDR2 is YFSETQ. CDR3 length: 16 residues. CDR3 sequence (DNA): TGCGCCAGCAGCACAACACCTCGGAAAGCCCAAGAGACCCAGTACTTC. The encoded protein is CASSTTPRKAQETQYF.

This CDR3 is CASSQESLTEAFF. CDR3 nucleotide sequence: TGTGCCAGCAGCCAAGAATCCCTCACTGAAGCTTTCTTT. V gene TRBV4-2 combines with J gene TRBJ1-1; the D is unclear. The germline V and J ends were trimmed by 0 bases and 4 bases, with 6 bases remaining between them. In germline, CDR1 is LGHNA, CDR2 YNFKEQ. The CDR3 has 13 amino acids.

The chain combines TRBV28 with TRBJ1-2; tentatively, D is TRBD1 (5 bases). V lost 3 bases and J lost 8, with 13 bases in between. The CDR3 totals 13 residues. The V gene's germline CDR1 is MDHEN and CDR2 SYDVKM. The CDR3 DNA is TGTGCCAGCAGTTTCCGTGCAGGGTGGGGCTACACCTTC. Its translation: CASSFRAGWGYTF.

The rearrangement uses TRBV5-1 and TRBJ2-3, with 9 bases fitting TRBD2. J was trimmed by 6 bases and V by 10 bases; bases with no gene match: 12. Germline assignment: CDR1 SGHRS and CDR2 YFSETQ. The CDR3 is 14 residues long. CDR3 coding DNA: TGCGCCTCAGTAGCGGGGGAGATCCCGGATACGCAGTATTTT. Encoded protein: CASVAGEIPDTQYF. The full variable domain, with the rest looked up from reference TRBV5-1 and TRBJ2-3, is KAGVTQTPRYLIKTRGQQVTLSCSPISGHRSVSWYQQTPGQGLQFLFEYFSETQRNKGNFPGRFSGRQFSNSRSEMNVSTLELGDSALYLCASVAGEIPDTQYFGPGTRLTVL.

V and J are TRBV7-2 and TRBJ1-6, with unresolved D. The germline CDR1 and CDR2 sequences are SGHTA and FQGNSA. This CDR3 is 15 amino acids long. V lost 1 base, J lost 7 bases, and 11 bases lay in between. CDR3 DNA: TGTGCCAGCAGCTTAGAGGATCCGGTAAATTCACCCCTCCACTTT. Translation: CASSLEDPVNSPLHF.

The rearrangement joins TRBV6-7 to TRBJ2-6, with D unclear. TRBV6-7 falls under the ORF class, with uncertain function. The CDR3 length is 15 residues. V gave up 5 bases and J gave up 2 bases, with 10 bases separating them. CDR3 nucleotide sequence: TGTGCCAGCAGTCACATCTGGGCTGGGGCCAACGTCCTGACTTTC. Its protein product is CASSHIWAGANVLTF.

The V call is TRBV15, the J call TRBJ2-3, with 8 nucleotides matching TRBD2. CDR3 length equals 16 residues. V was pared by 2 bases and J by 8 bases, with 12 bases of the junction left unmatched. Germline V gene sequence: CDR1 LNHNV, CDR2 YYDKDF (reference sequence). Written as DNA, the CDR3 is TGTGCCACCAGCAGAACCGCCCCACGTGCGGGAGGTACGCAGTATTTT. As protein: CATSRTAPRAGGTQYF.

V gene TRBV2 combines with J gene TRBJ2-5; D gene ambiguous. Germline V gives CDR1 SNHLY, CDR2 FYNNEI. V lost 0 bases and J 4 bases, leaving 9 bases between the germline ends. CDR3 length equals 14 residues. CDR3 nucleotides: TGTGCCAGCAGTGAAGCATGGGCACTAGAGACCCAGTACTTC. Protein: CASSEAWALETQYF.

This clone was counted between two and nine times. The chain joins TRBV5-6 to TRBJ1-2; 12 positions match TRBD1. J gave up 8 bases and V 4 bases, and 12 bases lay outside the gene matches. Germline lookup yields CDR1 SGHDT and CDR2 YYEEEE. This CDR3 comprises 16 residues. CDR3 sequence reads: CASSQALGTGGFGYTF. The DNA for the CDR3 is TGTGCCAGCAGCCAGGCGTTGGGGACAGGGGGCTTCGGCTACACCTTC. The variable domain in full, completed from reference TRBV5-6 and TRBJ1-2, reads DAGVTQSPTHLIKTRGQQVTLRCSPKSGHDTVSWYQQALGQGPQFIFQYYEEEERQRGNFPDRFSGHQFPNYSSELNVNALLLGDSALYLCASSQALGTGGFGYTFGSGTRLTVV.